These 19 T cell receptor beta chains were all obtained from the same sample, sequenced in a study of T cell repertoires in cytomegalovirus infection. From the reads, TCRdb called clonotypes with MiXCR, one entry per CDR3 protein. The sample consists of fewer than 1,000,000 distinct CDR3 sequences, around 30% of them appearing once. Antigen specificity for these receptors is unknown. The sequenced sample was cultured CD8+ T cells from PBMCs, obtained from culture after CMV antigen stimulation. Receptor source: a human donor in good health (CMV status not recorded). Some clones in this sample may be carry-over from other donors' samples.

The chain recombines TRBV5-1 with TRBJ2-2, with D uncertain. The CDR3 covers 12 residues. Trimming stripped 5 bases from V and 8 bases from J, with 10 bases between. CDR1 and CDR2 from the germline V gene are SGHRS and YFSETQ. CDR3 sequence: CASSTDAGELFF. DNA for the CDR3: TGCGCCAGCAGTACCGACGCTGGGGAGCTGTTTTTT.

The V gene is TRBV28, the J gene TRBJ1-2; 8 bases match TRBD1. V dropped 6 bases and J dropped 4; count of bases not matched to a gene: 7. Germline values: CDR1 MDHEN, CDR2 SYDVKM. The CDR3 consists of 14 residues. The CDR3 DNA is TGTGCCAGCAGAGTTTCCAGGGGGCTCTATGGCTACACCTTC. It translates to CASRVSRGLYGYTF.

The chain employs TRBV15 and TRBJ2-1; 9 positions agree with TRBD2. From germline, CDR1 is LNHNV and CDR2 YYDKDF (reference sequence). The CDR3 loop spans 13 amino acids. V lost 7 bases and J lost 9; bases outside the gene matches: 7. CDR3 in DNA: TGTGCCACCATCGGCGGGGGGGCCGCTGAGCAGTTCTTC. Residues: CATIGGGAAEQFF.

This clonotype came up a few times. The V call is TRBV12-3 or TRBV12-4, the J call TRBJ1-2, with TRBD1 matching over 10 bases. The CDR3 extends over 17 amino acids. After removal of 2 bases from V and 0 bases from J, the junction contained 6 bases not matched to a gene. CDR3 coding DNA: TGTGCCAGCAGTTTAAGCGACAGGGGGCAAGCTAACTATGGCTACACCTTC. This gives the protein CASSLSDRGQANYGYTF.

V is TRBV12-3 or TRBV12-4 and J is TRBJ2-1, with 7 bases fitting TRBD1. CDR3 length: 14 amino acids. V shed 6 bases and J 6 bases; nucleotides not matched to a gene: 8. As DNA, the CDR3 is TGTGCCAGCAGGGGGGACAGACACCTCAATGAGCAGTTCTTC. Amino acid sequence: CASRGDRHLNEQFF.

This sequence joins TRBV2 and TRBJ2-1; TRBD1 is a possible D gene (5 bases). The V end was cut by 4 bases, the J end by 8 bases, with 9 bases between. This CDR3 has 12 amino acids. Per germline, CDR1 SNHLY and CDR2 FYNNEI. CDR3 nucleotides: TGTGCCAGCAGTGGCAGGGTCCATGAGCAGTTCTTC. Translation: CASSGRVHEQFF.

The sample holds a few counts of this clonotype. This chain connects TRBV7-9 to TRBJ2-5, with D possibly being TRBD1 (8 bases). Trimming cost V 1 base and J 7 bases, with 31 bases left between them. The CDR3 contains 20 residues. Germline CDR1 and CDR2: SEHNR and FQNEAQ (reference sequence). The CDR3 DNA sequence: TGTGCCAGCAGCTTAGTGATCCCTGGGAGCGGGGACAGGCCTCAGGGGACCCAGTACTTC. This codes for CASSLVIPGSGDRPQGTQYF.

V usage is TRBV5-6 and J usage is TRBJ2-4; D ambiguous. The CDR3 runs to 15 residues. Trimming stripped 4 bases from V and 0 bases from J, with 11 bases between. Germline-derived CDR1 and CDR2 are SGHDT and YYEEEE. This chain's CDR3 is CASSGERLAKNIQYF. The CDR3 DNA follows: TGTGCCAGCAGCGGGGAAAGATTAGCCAAAAACATTCAGTACTTC.

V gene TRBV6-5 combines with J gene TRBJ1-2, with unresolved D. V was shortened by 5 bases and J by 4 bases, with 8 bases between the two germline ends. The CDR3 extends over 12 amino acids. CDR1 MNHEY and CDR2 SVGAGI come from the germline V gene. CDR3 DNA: TGTGCCAGCAGTACCAGTGTCTATGGCTACACCTTC. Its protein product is CASSTSVYGYTF.

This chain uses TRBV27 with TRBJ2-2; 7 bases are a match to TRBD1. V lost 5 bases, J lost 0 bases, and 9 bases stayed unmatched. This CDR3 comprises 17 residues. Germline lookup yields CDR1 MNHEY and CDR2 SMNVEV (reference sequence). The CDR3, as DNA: TGTGCCAGCAGTCAAACCCCAGACAGGGCGAACACCGGGGAGCTGTTTTTT. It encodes CASSQTPDRANTGELFF.

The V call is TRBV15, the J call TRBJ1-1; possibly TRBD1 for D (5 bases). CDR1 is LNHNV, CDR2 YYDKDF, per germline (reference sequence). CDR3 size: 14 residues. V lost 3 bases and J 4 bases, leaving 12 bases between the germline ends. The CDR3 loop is CATSRTVGGTEAFF. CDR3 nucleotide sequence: TGTGCCACCAGCAGGACAGTCGGCGGCACTGAAGCTTTCTTT.

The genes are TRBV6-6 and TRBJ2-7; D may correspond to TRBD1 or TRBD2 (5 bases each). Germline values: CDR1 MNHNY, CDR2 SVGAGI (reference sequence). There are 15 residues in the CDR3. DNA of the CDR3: TGTGCCTGCAGTTACGGTTCGGGGCAACGGTACGAGCAGTACGTC. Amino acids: CACSYGSGQRYEQYV.

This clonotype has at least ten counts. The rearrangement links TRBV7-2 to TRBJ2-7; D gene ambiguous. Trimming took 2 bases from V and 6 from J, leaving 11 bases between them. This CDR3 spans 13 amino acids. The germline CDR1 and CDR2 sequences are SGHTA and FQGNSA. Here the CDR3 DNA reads TGTGCCAGCAGCTTAAATTATGGGTTCGAGCAGTACGTC. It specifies CASSLNYGFEQYV.

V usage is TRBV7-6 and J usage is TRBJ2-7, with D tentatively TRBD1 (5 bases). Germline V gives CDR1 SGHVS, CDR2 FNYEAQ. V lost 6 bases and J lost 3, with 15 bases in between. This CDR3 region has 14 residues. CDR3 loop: CASSLWAGNYEQYV. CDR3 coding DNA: TGTGCCAGCAGTCTCTGGGCAGGGAACTACGAGCAGTACGTC.

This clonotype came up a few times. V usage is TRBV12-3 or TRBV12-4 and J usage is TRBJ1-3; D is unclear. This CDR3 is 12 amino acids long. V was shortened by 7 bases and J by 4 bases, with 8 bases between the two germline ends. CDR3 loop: CASIGPGNTIYF. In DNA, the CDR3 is TGTGCCAGCATCGGACCCGGAAACACCATATATTTT.

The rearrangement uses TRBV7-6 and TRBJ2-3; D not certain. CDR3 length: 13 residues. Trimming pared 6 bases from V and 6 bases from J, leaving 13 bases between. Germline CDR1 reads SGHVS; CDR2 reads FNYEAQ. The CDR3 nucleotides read TGTGCCAGCAGTAACGGGCCACGGGATACGCAGTATTTT. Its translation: CASSNGPRDTQYF.

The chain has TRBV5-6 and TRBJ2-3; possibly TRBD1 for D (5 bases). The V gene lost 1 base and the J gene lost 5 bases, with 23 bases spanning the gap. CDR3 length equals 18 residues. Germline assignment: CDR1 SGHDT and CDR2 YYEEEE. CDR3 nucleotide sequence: TGTGCCAGCAGCTTGATCGCTGTCGCAGGGATTTTTTTAGATACGCAGTATTTT. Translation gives CASSLIAVAGIFLDTQYF.

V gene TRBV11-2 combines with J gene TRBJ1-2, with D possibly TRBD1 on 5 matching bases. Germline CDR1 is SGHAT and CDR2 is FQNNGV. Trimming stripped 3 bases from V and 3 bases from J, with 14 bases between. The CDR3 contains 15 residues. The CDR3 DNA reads TGTGCCAGCAGCTTGGACACGTCGCGGCACTATGGCTACACCTTC. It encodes CASSLDTSRHYGYTF.

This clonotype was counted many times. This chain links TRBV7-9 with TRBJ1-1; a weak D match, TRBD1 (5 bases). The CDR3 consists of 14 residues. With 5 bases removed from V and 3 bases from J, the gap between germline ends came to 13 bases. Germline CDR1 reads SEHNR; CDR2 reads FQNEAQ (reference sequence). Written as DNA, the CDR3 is TGTGCCAGCAGCCTCGGGGGTGGGGACACTGAAGCTTTCTTT. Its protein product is CASSLGGGDTEAFF.